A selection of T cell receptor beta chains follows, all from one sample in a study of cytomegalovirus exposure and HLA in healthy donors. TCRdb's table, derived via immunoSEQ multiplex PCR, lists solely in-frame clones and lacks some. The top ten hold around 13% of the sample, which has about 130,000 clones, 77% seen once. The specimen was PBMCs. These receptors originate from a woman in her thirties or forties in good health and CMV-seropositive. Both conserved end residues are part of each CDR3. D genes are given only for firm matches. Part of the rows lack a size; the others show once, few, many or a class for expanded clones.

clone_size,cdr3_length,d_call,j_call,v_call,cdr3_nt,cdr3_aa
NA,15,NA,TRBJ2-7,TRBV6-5,TGTGCCAGCAGTTGGTCCTCGGGGGAGGCCTACGAGCAGTACTTC,CASSWSSGEAYEQYF
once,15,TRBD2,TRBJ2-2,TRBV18,TGTGCCAGCTCACCCATTGGTGCGGGAGTCGGGGAGCTGTTTTTT,CASSPIGAGVGELFF
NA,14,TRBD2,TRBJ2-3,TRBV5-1,TGCGCCAGCAGCTTGGGTCTAGCGGTAGATACGCAGTATTTT,CASSLGLAVDTQYF
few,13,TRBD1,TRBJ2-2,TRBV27,TGTGCTCCGGGACAGGAATACACCGGGGAGCTGTTTTTT,CAPGQEYTGELFF
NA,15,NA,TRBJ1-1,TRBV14,TGTGCCAGCAGCCAAGAACCAGGGGTTGTCACTGAAGCTTTCTTT,CASSQEPGVVTEAFF
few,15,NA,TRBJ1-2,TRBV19,TGTGCCAGTAGTATGTCAGGGGCCGAATTCTATGGCTACACCTTC,CASSMSGAEFYGYTF
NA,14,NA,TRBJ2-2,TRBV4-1,TGCGCCAGCAGCCAATTACAGGCCACCGGGGAGCTGTTTTTT,CASSQLQATGELFF
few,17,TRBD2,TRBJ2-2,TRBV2,TGTGCCAGCAGCCGCATCATAGCGGGAGGGCCGGGCGGGGAGCTGTTTTTT,CASSRIIAGGPGGELFF
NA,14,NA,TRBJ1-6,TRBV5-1,TGCGCCAGCAGCCCGGCAGGGGCTAATTCACCCCTCCACTTT,CASSPAGANSPLHF
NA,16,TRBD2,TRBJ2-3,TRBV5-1,TGCGCCAGCAGCGCCGGGACTAACAGTTCCCCAGATACGCAGTATTTT,CASSAGTNSSPDTQYF
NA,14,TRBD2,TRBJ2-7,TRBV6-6,TGTGCCAGCAGTGGTAGCGGGGGCTATCACGAGCAGTACTTC,CASSGSGGYHEQYF
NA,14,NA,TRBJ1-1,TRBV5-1,TGCGCCAGCAGTCGCGTGGTGGGGACTTACGAAGCTTTCTTT,CASSRVVGTYEAFF
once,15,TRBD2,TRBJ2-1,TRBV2,TGTGCCAGCACCCCCGCTAGCGGCACCTACAATGAGCAGTTCTTC,CASTPASGTYNEQFF
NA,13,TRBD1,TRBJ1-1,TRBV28,TGTGCCGGGCGGGGACAGGGGGACACTGAAGCTTTCTTT,CAGRGQGDTEAFF
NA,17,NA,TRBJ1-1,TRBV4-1,TGCGCCAGCAGCCAAGATCCCCAAGGGGCACAGGACACTGAAGCTTTCTTT,CASSQDPQGAQDTEAFF
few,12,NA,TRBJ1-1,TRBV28,TGTGCCAGCACGACAGGTTACACTGAAGCTTTCTTT,CASTTGYTEAFF
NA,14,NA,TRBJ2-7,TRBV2,TGTGCCAGCAGGGGGCCCTTGGGGAACGAAAACCCGTACTTC,CASRGPLGNENPYF
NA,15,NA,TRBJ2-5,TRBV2,TGTGCCAGCAGTCTACAGACAGGCCCACAAGAGACCCAGTACTTC,CASSLQTGPQETQYF
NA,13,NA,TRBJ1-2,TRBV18,TGTGCCAGCTCACCACGGGAGAACTATGGCTACACCTTC,CASSPRENYGYTF
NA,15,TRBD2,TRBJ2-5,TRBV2,TGTGCCAGCCGCGCGACTAGCGGGAGGGGTGGGACCCAGTACTTC,CASRATSGRGGTQYF
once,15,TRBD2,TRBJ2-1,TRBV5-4,TGTGCCAGCAGCGACGTAGCGGGAGCCTACAATGAGCAGTTCTTC,CASSDVAGAYNEQFF
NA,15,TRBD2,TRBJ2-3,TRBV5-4,TGTGCCAGCAGCTTGGCTAGCGGGAGACGAGATACGCAGTATTTT,CASSLASGRRDTQYF
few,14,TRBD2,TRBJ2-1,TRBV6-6,TGTGCCAGCACCTTAGCGGGGGAGCCGCGGGAGCAGTTCTTC,CASTLAGEPREQFF
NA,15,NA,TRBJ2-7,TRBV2,TGTGCCAGCAGTGAGGGAGGCAGGGTGATAAGGGAGCAGTACTTC,CASSEGGRVIREQYF
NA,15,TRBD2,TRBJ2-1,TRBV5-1,TGCGCCAGCAGCTCTGGACTAGGTTATTCGGATGAGCAGTTCTTC,CASSSGLGYSDEQFF
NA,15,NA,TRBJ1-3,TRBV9,TGTGCCAGCAGCCCCCCCCGCAGCTCTGGAAACACCATATATTTT,CASSPPRSSGNTIYF
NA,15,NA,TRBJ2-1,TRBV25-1,TGTGCCAGCAGTGTGGCAGGGTACCCCTACAATGAGCAGTTCTTC,CASSVAGYPYNEQFF
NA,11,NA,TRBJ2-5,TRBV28,TGTGCCAGCCTGGGGAGGAAGACCCAGTACTTC,CASLGRKTQYF
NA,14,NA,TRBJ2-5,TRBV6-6,TGTGCCAGCAGTTACTCGGTTGGGAGGGAGACCCAGTACTTC,CASSYSVGRETQYF
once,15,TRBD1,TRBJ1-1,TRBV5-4,TGTGCCAGCAGCTTGGTAGGGGACAGGGACACTGAAGCTTTCTTT,CASSLVGDRDTEAFF
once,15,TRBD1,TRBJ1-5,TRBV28,TGTGCCAGCAGGGCAGAGACAGGGGGCCTTATTTCCCAGCATTTT,CASRAETGGLISQHF
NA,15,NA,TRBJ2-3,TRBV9,TGTGCCAGCAGCGTTAGTTCTCTCAGCACAGATACGCAGTATTTT,CASSVSSLSTDTQYF
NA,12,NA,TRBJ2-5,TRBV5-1,TGCGCCAGCAGCGAACGCAGGGAGACCCAGTACTTC,CASSERRETQYF
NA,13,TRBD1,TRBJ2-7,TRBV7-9,TGTGCCAGCAGCGCAAAGGGGGCCGACGAGCAGTACTTC,CASSAKGADEQYF
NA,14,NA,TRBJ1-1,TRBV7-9,TGTGCCAGCAGCTTAGTACCGGAGTACACTGAAGCTTTCTTT,CASSLVPEYTEAFF
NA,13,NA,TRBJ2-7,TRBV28,TGTGCCAGCGGGAACAGGGTGGGCTACGAGCAGTACTTC,CASGNRVGYEQYF